The rows below give T cell receptor beta chains drawn from one sample of a study of cytomegalovirus exposure and HLA in healthy donors. The repertoire was sequenced with immunoSEQ multiplex PCR; TCRdb's copy has only in-frame clones and lacks some. The top ten hold 2.1% of the sample, which has about 150,000 clones, under 80% seen once. The sequenced sample was PBMCs. The receptors were gathered from a man aged 25 to 45 in good health and CMV-seronegative. The CDR3 runs from the conserved cysteine through the conserved F or W. The D gene is left open where the match is weak. Rows may omit the clone size; those that give it use once, few, many or a size class.

clone size,J gene,D gene,V gene,CDR3 protein,CDR3 DNA
once,TRBJ2-1,TRBD2,TRBV18,CASSRQAGGYNEQFF,TGTGCCAGCTCCCGCCAAGCGGGGGGATACAATGAGCAGTTCTTC
.,TRBJ2-3,TRBD1,TRBV18,CASSTMTGDRTDTQYF,TGTGCCAGCTCAACGATGACAGGGGATCGGACAGATACGCAGTATTTT
.,TRBJ1-1,TRBD1,TRBV13,CASSLVGTDMNTEAFF,TGTGCCAGCAGCTTAGTCGGGACAGACATGAACACTGAAGCTTTCTTT
.,TRBJ2-6,.,TRBV27,CASSFNLPVSGANVLTF,TGTGCCAGCAGTTTTAACCTCCCAGTTTCCGGGGCCAACGTCCTGACTTTC
few,TRBJ1-2,.,TRBV4-1,CASSQEWGPANYGYTF,TGCGCCAGCAGCCAAGAGTGGGGCCCAGCTAACTATGGCTACACCTTC
.,TRBJ1-5,.,TRBV28,CASTLSNHRYSNQPQHF,TGTGCCAGCACCCTCTCAAACCACAGGTATAGCAATCAGCCCCAGCATTTT
few,TRBJ2-1,TRBD1,TRBV27,CASSPGGHPNEQFF,TGTGCCAGCAGCCCAGGGGGCCATCCCAATGAGCAGTTCTTC
few,TRBJ2-2,TRBD1,TRBV2,CAIPKGQGATGELFF,TGTGCCATCCCCAAGGGACAGGGGGCCACCGGGGAGCTGTTTTTT
.,TRBJ1-5,.,TRBV28,CASTEALGNQPQHF,TGTGCCAGCACGGAGGCACTGGGCAATCAGCCCCAGCATTTT
.,TRBJ2-5,TRBD2,TRBV10-3,CAIRKDIAGRETQYF,TGTGCCATCCGCAAGGACATAGCGGGGCGAGAGACCCAGTACTTC
.,TRBJ2-3,TRBD2,TRBV27,CASSSGLAGGDTQYF,TGTGCCAGCAGTTCCGGACTAGCGGGGGGGGATACGCAGTATTTT
.,TRBJ2-1,TRBD2,TRBV28,CASSPERGGRNEQFF,TGTGCCAGCAGTCCTGAGCGGGGGGGGCGCAATGAGCAGTTCTTC
.,TRBJ2-3,TRBD2,TRBV5-4,CASSLSGGATDTQYF,TGTGCCAGCAGCTTGTCCGGGGGGGCCACAGATACGCAGTATTTT
.,TRBJ1-2,.,TRBV5-4,CASRVGPGEDYGYTF,TGTGCCAGCAGGGTCGGACCTGGGGAGGACTATGGCTACACCTTC
.,TRBJ1-5,.,TRBV15,CATSRDLGVSNQPQHF,TGTGCCACCAGCAGAGATCTCGGGGTTAGCAATCAGCCCCAGCATTTT
.,TRBJ2-2,.,TRBV5-6,CASSFCMLFF,TGTGCCAGCAGCTTTTGTATGCTGTTTTTT
.,TRBJ2-2,.,TRBV19,CASSIDHGNTGELFF,TGTGCCAGTAGTATAGATCACGGGAACACCGGGGAGCTGTTTTTT
.,TRBJ1-2,TRBD1,TRBV28,CASNGDSVGYGYTF,TGTGCCAGCAATGGGGACAGTGTCGGCTATGGCTACACCTTC
.,TRBJ2-7,TRBD1,TRBV2,CASAGQGDEQYF,TGTGCCAGCGCGGGACAGGGTGACGAGCAGTACTTC
.,TRBJ2-4,.,TRBV19,CASSIDTGLGNIQYF,TGTGCCAGTAGTATAGACACAGGGTTGGGAAACATTCAGTACTTC
.,TRBJ2-2,.,TRBV19,CASSIRGPGELFF,TGTGCCAGTAGTATAAGGGGTCCAGGGGAGCTGTTTTTT
once,TRBJ1-1,.,TRBV5-4,CASSFQGNTEAFF,TGTGCCAGCAGCTTCCAGGGGAACACTGAAGCTTTCTTT
.,TRBJ2-7,TRBD1,TRBV2,CASKPSGTGVFYEQYF,TGTGCCAGCAAACCTTCCGGGACAGGGGTTTTCTACGAGCAGTACTTC
.,TRBJ2-7,TRBD1,TRBV5-1,CASSWGQETSSYEQYF,TGCGCCAGCAGCTGGGGACAGGAGACTTCCTCCTACGAGCAGTACTTC
once,TRBJ2-1,.,TRBV5-1,CASSLDVGGNNEQFF,TGCGCCAGCAGCTTGGATGTCGGCGGAAACAATGAGCAGTTCTTC
.,TRBJ1-1,.,TRBV2,CATKFAQGNTEAFF,TGTGCCACCAAGTTCGCCCAGGGGAACACTGAAGCTTTCTTT
.,TRBJ2-1,TRBD2,TRBV5-1,CASSRVGTSGGAWNEQFF,TGCGCCAGCAGCCGGGTGGGGACTAGCGGGGGGGCCTGGAATGAGCAGTTCTTC
.,TRBJ2-3,TRBD1,TRBV29-1,CSVDLPTGQRPDTQYF,TGCAGCGTTGACCTACCGACAGGGCAACGTCCAGATACGCAGTATTTT
.,TRBJ2-3,TRBD2,TRBV9,CASSVASRGGADTQYF,TGTGCCAGCAGCGTAGCTTCGCGGGGGGGCGCAGATACGCAGTATTTT
.,TRBJ1-1,.,TRBV11-1,CASSLRTDTEAFF,TGTGCCAGCAGCCTACGGACAGACACTGAAGCTTTCTTT
.,TRBJ1-6,TRBD1,TRBV6-1,CASSARQGYNSPLHF,TGTGCCAGCAGTGCCAGACAGGGGTATAATTCACCCCTCCACTTT
.,TRBJ2-7,.,TRBV4-3,CASSQDHPGMSYEQYF,TGCGCCAGCAGCCAAGATCACCCAGGGATGTCCTACGAGCAGTACTTC
.,TRBJ1-1,.,TRBV6-1,CASSARDGAEAFF,TGTGCCAGCAGTGCACGCGACGGGGCTGAAGCTTTCTTT
.,TRBJ1-1,.,TRBV2,CASRSHREGDTEAFF,TGTGCCAGCAGGAGCCACAGGGAGGGTGACACTGAAGCTTTCTTT
few,TRBJ2-3,.,TRBV7-9,CASSLGGADTQYF,TGTGCCAGCAGCTTAGGGGGGGCAGATACGCAGTATTTT
once,TRBJ2-1,.,TRBV14,CASSQVGGLYNEQFF,TGTGCCAGCAGCCAAGTAGGAGGCCTCTACAATGAGCAGTTCTTC
.,TRBJ1-4,.,TRBV5-1,CASSLGTSGEKLFF,TGCGCCAGCAGCTTGGGGACATCAGGGGAAAAACTGTTTTTT
once,TRBJ2-1,TRBD2,TRBV30,CAWSRRGGQYNEQFF,TGTGCCTGGAGTCGCCGGGGGGGGCAATACAATGAGCAGTTCTTC
.,TRBJ2-5,TRBD2,TRBV6-1,CASSVASTSMYQETQYF,TGTGCCAGCAGTGTAGCCTCGACTAGCATGTACCAAGAGACCCAGTACTTC
.,TRBJ2-3,.,TRBV15,CATSRDLATLIDTQYF,TGTGCCACCAGCAGAGATCTAGCGACCCTGATAGATACGCAGTATTTT
.,TRBJ2-3,TRBD2,TRBV10-3,CAISDGGLAGGSSTDTQYF,TGTGCCATCAGTGATGGAGGACTAGCGGGGGGTTCTAGCACAGATACGCAGTATTTT
.,TRBJ2-5,.,TRBV10-3,CAISGDYQETQYF,TGTGCCATCAGCGGGGACTACCAAGAGACCCAGTACTTC
.,TRBJ1-5,TRBD1,TRBV4-2,CASSQESQGGNQPQHF,TGTGCCAGCAGCCAAGAATCACAGGGGGGCAATCAGCCCCAGCATTTT
.,TRBJ2-6,.,TRBV27,CASSSGQFRSGANVLTF,TGTGCCAGCAGTTCAGGACAGTTTCGCTCTGGGGCCAACGTCCTGACTTTC
.,TRBJ2-1,TRBD2,TRBV9,CASNLGVGGTYNEQFF,TGTGCCAGCAACCTCGGTGTCGGGGGGACCTACAATGAGCAGTTCTTC
.,TRBJ1-1,.,TRBV28,CASSFGSEAFF,TGTGCCAGCAGTTTTGGTAGTGAAGCTTTCTTT
.,TRBJ1-5,.,TRBV6-1,CASSDSEDQPQHF,TGTGCCAGCAGCGACAGTGAAGATCAGCCCCAGCATTTT
.,TRBJ1-2,TRBD1,TRBV28,CASSLTGTGSYGYTF,TGTGCCAGCAGTTTAACCGGGACAGGGAGCTATGGCTACACCTTC
few,TRBJ2-1,TRBD1,TRBV9,CASSAGQGQFF,TGTGCCAGCTCGGCTGGACAGGGACAGTTCTTC
once,TRBJ2-5,.,TRBV6-1,CASSLETQYF,TGTGCCAGCAGCCTCGAGACCCAGTACTTC
few,TRBJ2-3,.,TRBV7-9,CASHGESGTDTQYF,TGTGCCAGCCATGGGGAGTCGGGCACAGATACGCAGTATTTT
.,TRBJ2-2,TRBD2,TRBV28,CASSLFSSGVNTGELFF,TGTGCCAGCAGTTTATTTTCTAGCGGGGTAAACACCGGGGAGCTGTTTTTT